Listed here are 3 T cell receptor beta chains from one sample, sequenced in a study of blood T cell repertoires in COVID-19. Sequenced by immunoSEQ multiplex PCR; TCRdb stores in-frame clones only, minus some. Here the sample spans about 110,000 clones, 82% being singletons. The sequenced sample consisted of peripheral blood. The receptors here all came from a man between 65 and 85 years old with acute or convalescent COVID-19.

The V gene is TRBV28, the J gene TRBJ2-2; 7 nucleotides align to TRBD1. This CDR3 is built from 15 residues. Germline assignment: CDR1 MDHEN and CDR2 SYDVKM. V lost 7 bases to trimming and J lost 3 bases; unmatched junction nucleotides: 8. The CDR3 DNA is TGTGCCAGCACCCTAGGGGGACAGTACACCGGGGAGCTGTTTTTT. Translation gives CASTLGGQYTGELFF.

The rearrangement uses TRBV5-1 and TRBJ1-4; a weak D match, TRBD1 (6 bases). Trimming pared 0 bases from V and 5 bases from J, leaving 8 bases between. This CDR3 has 14 amino acids. Germline V gene sequence: CDR1 SGHRS, CDR2 YFSETQ. CDR3 bases: TGCGCCAGCAGCTTGGGACAGGAAAATGAAAAACTGTTTTTT. It codes for CASSLGQENEKLFF.

V is TRBV7-2 and J is TRBJ2-1; TRBD2 is a possible D gene (6 bases). Germline loops: CDR1 SGHTA, CDR2 FQGNSA. V was pared by 6 bases and J by 3 bases, with 21 bases between. The CDR3 has 17 amino acids. CDR3 sequence reads: CASRPQGSGDHYNEQFF. CDR3 in DNA: TGTGCCAGCAGGCCACAAGGGTCGGGGGACCACTACAATGAGCAGTTCTTC.